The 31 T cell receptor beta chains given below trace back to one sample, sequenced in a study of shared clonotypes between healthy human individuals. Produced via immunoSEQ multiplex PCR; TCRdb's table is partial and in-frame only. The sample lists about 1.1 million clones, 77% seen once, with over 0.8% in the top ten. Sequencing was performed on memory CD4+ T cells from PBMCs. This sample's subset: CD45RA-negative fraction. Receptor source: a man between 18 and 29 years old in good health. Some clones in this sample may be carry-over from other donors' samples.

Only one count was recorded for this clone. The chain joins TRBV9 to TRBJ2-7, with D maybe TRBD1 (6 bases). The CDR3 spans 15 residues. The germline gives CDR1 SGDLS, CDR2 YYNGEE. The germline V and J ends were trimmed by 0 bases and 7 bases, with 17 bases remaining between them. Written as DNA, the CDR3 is TGTGCCAGCAGCGTAGGTCAGGACAGAAGTAGGGAGCAGTACTTC. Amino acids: CASSVGQDRSREQYF.

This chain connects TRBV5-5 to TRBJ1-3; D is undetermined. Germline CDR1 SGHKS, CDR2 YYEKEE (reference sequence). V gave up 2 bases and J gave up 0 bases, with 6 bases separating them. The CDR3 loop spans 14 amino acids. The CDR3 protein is CASSLRYSGNTIYF. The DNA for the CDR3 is TGTGCCAGCAGCTTACGGTACTCTGGAAACACCATATATTTT.

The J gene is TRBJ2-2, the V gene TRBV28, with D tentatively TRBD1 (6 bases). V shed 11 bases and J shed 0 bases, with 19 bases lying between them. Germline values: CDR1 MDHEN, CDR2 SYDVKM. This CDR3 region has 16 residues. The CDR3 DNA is TGTGCCCAAGTACCCAACAGGGACACGAACACCGGGGAGCTGTTTTTT. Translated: CAQVPNRDTNTGELFF. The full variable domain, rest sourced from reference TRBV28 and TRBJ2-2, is DVKVTQSSRYLVKRTGEKVFLECVQDMDHENMFWYRQDPGLGLRLIYFSYDVKMKEKGDIPEGYSVSREKKERFSLILESASTNQTSMYLCAQVPNRDTNTGELFFGEGSRLTVL.

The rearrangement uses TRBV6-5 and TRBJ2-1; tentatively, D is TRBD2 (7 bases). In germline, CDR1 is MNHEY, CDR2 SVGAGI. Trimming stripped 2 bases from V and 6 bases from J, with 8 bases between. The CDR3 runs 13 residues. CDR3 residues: CASSYRGANEQFF. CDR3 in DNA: TGTGCCAGCAGTTACCGGGGGGCCAATGAGCAGTTCTTC.

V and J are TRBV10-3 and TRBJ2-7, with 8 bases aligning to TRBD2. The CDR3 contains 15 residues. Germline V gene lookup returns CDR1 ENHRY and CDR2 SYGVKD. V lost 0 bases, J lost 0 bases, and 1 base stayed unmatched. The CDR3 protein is CAISESSGSSYEQYF. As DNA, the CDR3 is TGTGCCATCAGTGAGTCGAGCGGGAGCTCCTACGAGCAGTACTTC.

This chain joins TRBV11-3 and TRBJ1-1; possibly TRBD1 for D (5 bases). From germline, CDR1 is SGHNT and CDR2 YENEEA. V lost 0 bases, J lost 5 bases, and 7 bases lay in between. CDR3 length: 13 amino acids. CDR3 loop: CASSLEQDTEAFF. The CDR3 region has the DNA TGTGCCAGCAGCTTAGAACAGGATACTGAAGCTTTCTTT.

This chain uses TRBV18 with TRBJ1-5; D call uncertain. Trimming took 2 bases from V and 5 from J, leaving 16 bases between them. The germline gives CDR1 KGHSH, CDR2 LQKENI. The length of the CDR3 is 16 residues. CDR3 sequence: CASSPASRTSHQPQHF. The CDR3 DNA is TGTGCCAGCTCACCAGCATCAAGGACCAGCCATCAGCCCCAGCATTTT.

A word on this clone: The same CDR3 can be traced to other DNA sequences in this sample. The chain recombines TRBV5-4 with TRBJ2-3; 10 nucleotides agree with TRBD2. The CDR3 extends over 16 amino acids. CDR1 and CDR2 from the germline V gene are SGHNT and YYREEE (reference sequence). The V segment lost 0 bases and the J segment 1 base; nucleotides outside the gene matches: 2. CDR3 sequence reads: CASSLGLAGGTDTQYF. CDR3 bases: TGTGCCAGCAGCTTGGGGCTAGCGGGGGGCACAGATACGCAGTATTTT.

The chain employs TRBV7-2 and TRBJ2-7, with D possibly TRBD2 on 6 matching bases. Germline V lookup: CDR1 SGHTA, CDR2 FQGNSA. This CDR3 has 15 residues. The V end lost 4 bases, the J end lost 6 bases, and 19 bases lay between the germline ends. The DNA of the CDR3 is TGTGCCAGCAGCTCAACAGCTCGACTAGGTTCCGAGCAGTACTTC. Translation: CASSSTARLGSEQYF.

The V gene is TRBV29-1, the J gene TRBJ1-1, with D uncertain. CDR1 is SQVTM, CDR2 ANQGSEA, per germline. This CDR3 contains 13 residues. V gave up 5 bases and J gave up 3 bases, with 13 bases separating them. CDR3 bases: TGCAGCGTTCCGTCGATGAGAGACACTGAAGCTTTCTTT. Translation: CSVPSMRDTEAFF.

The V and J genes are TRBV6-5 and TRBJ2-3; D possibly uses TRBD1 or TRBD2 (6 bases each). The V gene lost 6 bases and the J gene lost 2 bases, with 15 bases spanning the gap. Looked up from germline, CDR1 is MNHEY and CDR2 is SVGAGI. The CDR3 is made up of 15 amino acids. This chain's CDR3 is CASRPGGGTTDTQYF. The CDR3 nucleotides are TGTGCCAGCAGACCTGGAGGGGGGACCACAGATACGCAGTATTTT.

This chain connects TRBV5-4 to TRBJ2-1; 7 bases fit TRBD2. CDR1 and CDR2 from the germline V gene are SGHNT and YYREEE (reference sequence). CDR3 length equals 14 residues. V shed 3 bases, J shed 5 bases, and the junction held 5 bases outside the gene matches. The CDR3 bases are TGTGCCAGCAGCTCCGCCGCGGGAGACAATGAGCAGTTCTTC. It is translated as CASSSAAGDNEQFF.

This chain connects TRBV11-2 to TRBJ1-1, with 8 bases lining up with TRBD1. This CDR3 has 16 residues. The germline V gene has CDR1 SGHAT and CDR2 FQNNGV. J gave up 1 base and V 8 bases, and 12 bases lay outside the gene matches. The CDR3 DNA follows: TGTGCCAGCCGCTACCAGTCCGGACAGGGGAACACTGAAGCTTTCTTT. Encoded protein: CASRYQSGQGNTEAFF.

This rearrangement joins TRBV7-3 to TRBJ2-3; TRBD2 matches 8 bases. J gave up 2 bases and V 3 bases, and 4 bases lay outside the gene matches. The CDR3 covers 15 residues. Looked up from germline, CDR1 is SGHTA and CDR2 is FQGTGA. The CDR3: CASSFSSGPTDTQYF. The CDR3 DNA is TGTGCCAGCAGCTTCTCTAGCGGGCCCACAGATACGCAGTATTTT.

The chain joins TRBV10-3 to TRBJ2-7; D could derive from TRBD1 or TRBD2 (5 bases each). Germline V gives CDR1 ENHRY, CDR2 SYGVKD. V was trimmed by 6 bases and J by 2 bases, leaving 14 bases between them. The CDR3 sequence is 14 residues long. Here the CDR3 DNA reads TGTGCCATCAGCCTCGGGACGGCCGCCTACGAGCAGTACTTC. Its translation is CAISLGTAAYEQYF.

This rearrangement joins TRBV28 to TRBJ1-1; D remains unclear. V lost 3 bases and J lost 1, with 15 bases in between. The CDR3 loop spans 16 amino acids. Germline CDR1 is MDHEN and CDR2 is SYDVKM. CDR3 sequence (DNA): TGTGCCAGCAGTTTGGGTTTGAAAGGATCGAACACTGAAGCTTTCTTT. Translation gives CASSLGLKGSNTEAFF.

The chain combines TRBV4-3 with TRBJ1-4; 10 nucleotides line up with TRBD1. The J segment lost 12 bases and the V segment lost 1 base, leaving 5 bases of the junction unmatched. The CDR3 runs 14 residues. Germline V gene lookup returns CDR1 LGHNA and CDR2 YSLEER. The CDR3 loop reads CASSQARDRGELFF. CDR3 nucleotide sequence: TGCGCCAGCAGCCAAGCCCGGGACAGGGGAGAACTGTTTTTT.

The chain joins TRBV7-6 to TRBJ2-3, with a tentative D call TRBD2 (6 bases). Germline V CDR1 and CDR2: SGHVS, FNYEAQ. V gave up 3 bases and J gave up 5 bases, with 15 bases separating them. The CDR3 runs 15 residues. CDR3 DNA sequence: TGTGCCAGCAGCTTCCGGACTACCCCGGGAGATACGCAGTATTTT. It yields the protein CASSFRTTPGDTQYF.

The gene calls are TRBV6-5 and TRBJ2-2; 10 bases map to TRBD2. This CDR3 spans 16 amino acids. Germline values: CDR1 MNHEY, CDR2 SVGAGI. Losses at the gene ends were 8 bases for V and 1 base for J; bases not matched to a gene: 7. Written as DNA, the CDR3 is TGTGCCAGCGGTTGGGCTAGCGGGGGGAACACCGGGGAGCTGTTTTTT. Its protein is CASGWASGGNTGELFF.

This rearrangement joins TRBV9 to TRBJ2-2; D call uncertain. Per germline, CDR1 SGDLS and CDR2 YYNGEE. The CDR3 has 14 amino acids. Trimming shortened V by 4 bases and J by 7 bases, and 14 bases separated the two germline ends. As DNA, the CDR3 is TGTGCCAGCAGCTTCGGGCCCTCGGGCGGGGAGCTGTTTTTT. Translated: CASSFGPSGGELFF.

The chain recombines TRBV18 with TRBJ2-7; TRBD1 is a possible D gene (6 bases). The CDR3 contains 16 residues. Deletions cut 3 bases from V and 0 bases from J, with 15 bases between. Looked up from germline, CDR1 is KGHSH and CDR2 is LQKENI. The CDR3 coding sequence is TGTGCCAGCTCACCGTTTTCTCTGGACAGCTCCTACGAGCAGTACTTC. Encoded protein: CASSPFSLDSSYEQYF.

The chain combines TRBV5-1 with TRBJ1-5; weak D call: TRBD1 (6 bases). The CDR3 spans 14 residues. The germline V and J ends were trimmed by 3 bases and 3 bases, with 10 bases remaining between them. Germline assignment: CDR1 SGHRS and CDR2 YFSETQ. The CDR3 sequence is CASSSGQFNQPQHF. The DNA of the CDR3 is TGCGCCAGCAGCTCAGGACAGTTCAATCAGCCCCAGCATTTT.

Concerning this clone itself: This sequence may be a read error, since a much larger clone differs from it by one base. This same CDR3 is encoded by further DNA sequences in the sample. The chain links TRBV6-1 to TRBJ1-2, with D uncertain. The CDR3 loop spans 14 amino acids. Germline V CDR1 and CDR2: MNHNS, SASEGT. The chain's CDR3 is CASSENEEYYGYTF. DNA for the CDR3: TGTGCCAGCAGTGAAAATGAGGAATACTATGGTTACACCTTC.

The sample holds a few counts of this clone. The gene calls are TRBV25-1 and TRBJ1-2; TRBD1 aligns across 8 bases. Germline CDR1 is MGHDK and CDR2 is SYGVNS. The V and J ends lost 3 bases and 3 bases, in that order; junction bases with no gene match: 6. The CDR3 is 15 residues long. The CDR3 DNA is TGTGCCAGCAGTGATCCCCGACAGGGGCACTATGGCTACACCTTC. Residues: CASSDPRQGHYGYTF.

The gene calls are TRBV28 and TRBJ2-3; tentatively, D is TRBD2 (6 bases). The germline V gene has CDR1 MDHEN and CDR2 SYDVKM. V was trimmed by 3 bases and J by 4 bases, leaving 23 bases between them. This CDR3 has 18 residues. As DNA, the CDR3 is TGTGCCAGCAGTTTGGCCAGTTTGGACTACTCCTCGCCAGATACGCAGTATTTT. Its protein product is CASSLASLDYSSPDTQYF. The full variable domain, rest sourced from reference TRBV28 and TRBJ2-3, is DVKVTQSSRYLVKRTGEKVFLECVQDMDHENMFWYRQDPGLGLRLIYFSYDVKMKEKGDIPEGYSVSREKKERFSLILESASTNQTSMYLCASSLASLDYSSPDTQYFGPGTRLTVL.

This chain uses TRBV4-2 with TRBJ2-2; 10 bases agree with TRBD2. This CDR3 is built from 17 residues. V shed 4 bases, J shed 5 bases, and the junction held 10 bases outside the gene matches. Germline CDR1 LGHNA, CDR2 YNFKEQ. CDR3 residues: CASSRPGASGSTGELFF. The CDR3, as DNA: TGTGCCAGCAGCCGCCCAGGGGCTAGCGGGAGTACCGGGGAGCTGTTTTTT.

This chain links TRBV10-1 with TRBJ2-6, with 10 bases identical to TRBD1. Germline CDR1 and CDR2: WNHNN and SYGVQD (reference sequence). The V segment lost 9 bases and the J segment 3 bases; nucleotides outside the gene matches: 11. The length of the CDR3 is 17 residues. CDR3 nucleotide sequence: TGCGCCAGGATCCGGGACAGGGGCTCTGATGGGGCCAACGTCCTGACTTTC. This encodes CARIRDRGSDGANVLTF.

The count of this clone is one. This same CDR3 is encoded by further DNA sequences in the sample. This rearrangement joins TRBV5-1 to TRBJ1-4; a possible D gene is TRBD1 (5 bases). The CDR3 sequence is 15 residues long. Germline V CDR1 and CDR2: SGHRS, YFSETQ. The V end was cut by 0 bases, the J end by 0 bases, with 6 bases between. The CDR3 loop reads CASSLGGSTNEKLFF. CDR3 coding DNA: TGCGCCAGCAGCTTGGGGGGGTCAACTAATGAAAAACTGTTTTTT.

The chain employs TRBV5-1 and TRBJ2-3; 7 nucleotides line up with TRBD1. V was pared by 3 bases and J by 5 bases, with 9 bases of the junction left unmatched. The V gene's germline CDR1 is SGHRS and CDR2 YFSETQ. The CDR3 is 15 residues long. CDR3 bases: TGCGCCAGCAGCTCCTCCGGGACAGCTGGAGATACGCAGTATTTT. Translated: CASSSSGTAGDTQYF.

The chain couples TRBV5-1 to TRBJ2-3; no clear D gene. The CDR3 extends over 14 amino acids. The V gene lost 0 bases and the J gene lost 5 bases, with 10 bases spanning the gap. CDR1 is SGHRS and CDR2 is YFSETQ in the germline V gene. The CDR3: CASSLGGSGDTQYF. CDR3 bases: TGCGCCAGCAGCTTGGGTGGGTCCGGAGATACGCAGTATTTT. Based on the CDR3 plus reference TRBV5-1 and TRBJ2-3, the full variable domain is KAGVTQTPRYLIKTRGQQVTLSCSPISGHRSVSWYQQTPGQGLQFLFEYFSETQRNKGNFPGRFSGRQFSNSRSEMNVSTLELGDSALYLCASSLGGSGDTQYFGPGTRLTVL.

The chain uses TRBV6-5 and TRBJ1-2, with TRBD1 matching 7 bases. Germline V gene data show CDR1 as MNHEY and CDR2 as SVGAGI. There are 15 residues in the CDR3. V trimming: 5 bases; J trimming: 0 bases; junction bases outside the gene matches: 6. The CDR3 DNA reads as TGTGCCAGCAGTCGGGACAGTACGACTAACTATGGCTACACCTTC. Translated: CASSRDSTTNYGYTF.